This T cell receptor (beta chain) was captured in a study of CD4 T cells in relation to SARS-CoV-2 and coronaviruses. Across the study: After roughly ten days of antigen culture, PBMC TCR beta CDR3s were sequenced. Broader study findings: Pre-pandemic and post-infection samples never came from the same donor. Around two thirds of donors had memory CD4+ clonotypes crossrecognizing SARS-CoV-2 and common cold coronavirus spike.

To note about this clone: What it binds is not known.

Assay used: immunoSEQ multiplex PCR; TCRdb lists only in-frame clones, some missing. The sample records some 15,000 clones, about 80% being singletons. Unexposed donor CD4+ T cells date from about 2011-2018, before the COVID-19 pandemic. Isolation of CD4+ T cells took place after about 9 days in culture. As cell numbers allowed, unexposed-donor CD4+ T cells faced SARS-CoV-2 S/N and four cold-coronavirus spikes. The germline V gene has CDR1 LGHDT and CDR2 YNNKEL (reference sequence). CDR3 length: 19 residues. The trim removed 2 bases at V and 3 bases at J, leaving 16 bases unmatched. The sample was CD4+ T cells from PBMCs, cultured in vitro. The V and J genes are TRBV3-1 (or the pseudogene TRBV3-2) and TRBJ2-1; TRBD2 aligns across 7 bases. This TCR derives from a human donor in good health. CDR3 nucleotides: TGTGCCAGCAGCCAATCCGTTGGGGGTTGGGCGGGAGTCTACAATGAGCAGTTCTTC. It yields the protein CASSQSVGGWAGVYNEQFF.